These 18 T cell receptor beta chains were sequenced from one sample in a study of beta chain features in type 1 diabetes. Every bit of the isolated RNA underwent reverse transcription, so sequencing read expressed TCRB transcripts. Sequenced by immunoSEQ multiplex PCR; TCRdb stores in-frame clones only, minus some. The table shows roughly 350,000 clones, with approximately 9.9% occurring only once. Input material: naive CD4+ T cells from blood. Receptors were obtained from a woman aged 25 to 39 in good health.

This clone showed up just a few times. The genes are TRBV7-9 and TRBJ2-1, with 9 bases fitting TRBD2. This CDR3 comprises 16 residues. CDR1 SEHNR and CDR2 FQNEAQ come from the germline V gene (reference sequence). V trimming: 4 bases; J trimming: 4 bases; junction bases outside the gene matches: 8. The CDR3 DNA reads TGTGCCAGCAGCTCAATTAGCGGGAGTAGTTACAATGAGCAGTTCTTC. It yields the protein CASSSISGSSYNEQFF.

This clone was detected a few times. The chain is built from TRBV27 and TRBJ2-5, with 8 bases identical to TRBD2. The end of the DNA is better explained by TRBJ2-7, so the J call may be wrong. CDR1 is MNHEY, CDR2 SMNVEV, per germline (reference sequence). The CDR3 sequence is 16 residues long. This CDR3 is CASSLSRGAQTYEQYF. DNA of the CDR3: TGTGCCAGCAGTTTATCGCGGGGGGCCCAAACCTACGAGCAGTACTTC.

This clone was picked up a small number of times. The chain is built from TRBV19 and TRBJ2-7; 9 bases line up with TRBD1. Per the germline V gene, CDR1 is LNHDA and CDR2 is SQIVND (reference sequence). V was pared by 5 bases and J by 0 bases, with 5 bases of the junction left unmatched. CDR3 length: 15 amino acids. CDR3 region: CASSVRDRASYEQYF. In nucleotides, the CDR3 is TGTGCCAGTAGTGTCCGGGACAGGGCCTCCTACGAGCAGTACTTC.

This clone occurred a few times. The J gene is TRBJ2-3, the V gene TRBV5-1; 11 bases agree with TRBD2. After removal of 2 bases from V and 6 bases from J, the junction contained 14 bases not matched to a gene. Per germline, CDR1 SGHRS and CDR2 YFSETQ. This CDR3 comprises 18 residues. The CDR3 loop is CASSLQPGLAEAGDTQYF. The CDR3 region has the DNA TGCGCCAGCAGCTTACAGCCGGGACTAGCGGAAGCCGGGGATACGCAGTATTTT.

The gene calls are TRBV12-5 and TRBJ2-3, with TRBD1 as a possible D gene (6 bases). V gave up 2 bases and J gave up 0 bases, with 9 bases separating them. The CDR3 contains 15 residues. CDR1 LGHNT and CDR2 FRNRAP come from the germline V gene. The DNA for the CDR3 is TGTGCTAGTGGTTTGTGGACAGCTAGCACAGATACGCAGTATTTT. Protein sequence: CASGLWTASTDTQYF.

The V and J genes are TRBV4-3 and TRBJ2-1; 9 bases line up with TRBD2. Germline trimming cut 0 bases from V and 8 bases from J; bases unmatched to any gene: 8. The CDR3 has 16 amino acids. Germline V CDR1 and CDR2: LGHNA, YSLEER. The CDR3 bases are TGCGCCAGCAGCCAAGAGCCCGCGGGAGGGCCCCATGAGCAGTTCTTC. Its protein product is CASSQEPAGGPHEQFF.

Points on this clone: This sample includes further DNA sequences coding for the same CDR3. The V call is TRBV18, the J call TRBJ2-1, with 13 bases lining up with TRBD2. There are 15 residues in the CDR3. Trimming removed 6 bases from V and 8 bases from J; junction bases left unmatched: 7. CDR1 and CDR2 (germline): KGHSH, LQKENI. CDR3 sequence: CASSPGLAGADEQFF. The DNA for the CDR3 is TGTGCCAGCTCCCCCGGACTAGCGGGAGCGGATGAGCAGTTCTTC.

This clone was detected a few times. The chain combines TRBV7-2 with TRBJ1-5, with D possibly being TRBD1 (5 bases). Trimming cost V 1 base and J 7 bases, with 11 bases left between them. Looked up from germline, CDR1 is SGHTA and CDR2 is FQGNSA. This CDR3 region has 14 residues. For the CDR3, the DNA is TGTGCCAGCAGCTTAGGGCAGGCAGGGCAGCCCCAGCATTTT. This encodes CASSLGQAGQPQHF. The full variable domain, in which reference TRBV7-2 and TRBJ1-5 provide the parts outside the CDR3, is GAGVSQSPSNKVTEKGKDVELRCDPISGHTALYWYRQSLGQGLEFLIYFQGNSAPDKSGLPSDRFSAERTGGSVSTLTIQRTQQEDSAVYLCASSLGQAGQPQHFGDGTRLSIL.

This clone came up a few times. The CDR3 loop reads CASRRLADRPYNEQFF. Here the CDR3 DNA reads TGTGCCAGCAGGAGACTAGCGGATAGGCCCTACAATGAGCAGTTCTTC. The genes are TRBV27 and TRBJ2-1, with 9 bases lining up with TRBD2. The germline V gene encodes CDR1 MNHEY and CDR2 SMNVEV (reference sequence). This CDR3 spans 16 amino acids. J lost 2 bases, V lost 6 bases, and 8 bases had no gene match.

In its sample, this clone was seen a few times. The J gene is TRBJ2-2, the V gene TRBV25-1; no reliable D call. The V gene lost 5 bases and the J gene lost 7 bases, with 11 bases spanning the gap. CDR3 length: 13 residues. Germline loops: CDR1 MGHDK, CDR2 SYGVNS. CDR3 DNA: TGTGCCAGCAGTTACAACACGGGCGGGGAGCTGTTTTTT. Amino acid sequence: CASSYNTGGELFF.

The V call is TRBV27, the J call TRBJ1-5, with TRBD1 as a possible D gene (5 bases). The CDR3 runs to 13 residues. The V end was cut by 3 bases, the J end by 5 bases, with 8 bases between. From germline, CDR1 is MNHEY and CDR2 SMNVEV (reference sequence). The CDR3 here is CASSLGGHQPQHF. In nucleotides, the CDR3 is TGTGCCAGCAGTTTGGGGGGTCATCAGCCCCAGCATTTT.

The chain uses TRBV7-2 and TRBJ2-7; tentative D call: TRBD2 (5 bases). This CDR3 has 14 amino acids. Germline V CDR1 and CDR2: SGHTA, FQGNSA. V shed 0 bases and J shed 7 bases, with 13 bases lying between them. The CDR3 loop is CASSLAVSVQEQYF. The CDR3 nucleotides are TGTGCCAGCAGCTTAGCGGTTAGCGTTCAAGAGCAGTACTTC. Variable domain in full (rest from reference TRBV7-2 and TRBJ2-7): GAGVSQSPSNKVTEKGKDVELRCDPISGHTALYWYRQSLGQGLEFLIYFQGNSAPDKSGLPSDRFSAERTGGSVSTLTIQRTQQEDSAVYLCASSLAVSVQEQYFGPGTRLTVT.

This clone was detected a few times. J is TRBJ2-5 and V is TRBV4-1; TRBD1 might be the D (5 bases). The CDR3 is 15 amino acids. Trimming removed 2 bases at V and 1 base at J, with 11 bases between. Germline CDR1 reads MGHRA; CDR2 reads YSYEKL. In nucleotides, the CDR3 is TGCGCCAGCAGCCAATCTCTGGGGCCCCAAGAGACCCAGTACTTC. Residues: CASSQSLGPQETQYF.

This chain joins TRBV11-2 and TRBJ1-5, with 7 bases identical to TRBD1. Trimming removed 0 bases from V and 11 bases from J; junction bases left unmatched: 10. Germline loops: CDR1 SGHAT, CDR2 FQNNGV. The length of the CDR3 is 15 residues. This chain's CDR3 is CASSLDLQGREAQHF. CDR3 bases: TGTGCCAGCAGCTTAGACCTACAGGGGCGCGAGGCCCAGCATTTT. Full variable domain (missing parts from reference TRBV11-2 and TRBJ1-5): EAGVAQSPRYKIIEKRQSVAFWCNPISGHATLYWYQQILGQGPKLLIQFQNNGVVDDSQLPKDRFSAERLKGVDSTLKIQPAKLEDSAVYLCASSLDLQGREAQHFGDGTRLSIL.

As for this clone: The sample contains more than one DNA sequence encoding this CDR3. As DNA, the CDR3 is TGTGCCAGCAGCTCGACAGTGAACACTGAAGCTTTCTTT. Translating it yields CASSSTVNTEAFF. V and J are TRBV7-3 and TRBJ1-1, with D possibly being TRBD1 (5 bases). Between the trimmed V and J ends, which lost 4 bases and 0 bases, there was a span of 6 bases. The germline V gene encodes CDR1 SGHTA and CDR2 FQGTGA. This CDR3 has 13 residues.

Here the CDR3 DNA reads TGTGCCAGCAGCCCCTCACAAAACAATGAGCAGTTCTTC. Amino acids: CASSPSQNNEQFF. The gene calls are TRBV11-3 and TRBJ2-1; D is unresolved. The V gene lost 5 bases and the J gene lost 5 bases, with 10 bases spanning the gap. The CDR3 consists of 13 residues. The germline gives CDR1 SGHNT, CDR2 YENEEA.

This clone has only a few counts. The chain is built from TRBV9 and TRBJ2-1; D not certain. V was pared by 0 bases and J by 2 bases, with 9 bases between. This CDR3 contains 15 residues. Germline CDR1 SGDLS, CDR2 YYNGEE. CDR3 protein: CASSVGRRPYNEQFF. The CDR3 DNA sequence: TGTGCCAGCAGCGTAGGGCGGCGGCCCTACAATGAGCAGTTCTTC.

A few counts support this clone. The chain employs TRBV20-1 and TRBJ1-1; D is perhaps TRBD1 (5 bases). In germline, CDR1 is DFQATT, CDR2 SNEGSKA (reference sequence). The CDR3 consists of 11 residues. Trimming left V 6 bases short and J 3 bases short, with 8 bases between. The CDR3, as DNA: TGCAGTGCAGTAGGGGACACTGAAGCTTTCTTT. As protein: CSAVGDTEAFF.